Following are 24 T cell receptor beta chains from one sample sequenced in a study of diagnostic markers for celiac disease. TCRdb processed the reads again and assigns one entry to each CDR3 protein, with no DNA. Recorded for this sample: 340 or so distinct CDR3 sequences. Sequenced material: either unsorted cells or a sorted T cell fraction (not recorded which). These receptors were obtained from a human donor. This table probably holds off-target reads from a library built for another chain.

This sequence joins TRBV7-2 and TRBJ1-2; the TCRdb D gene call, TRBD1, has no DNA to confirm it. The germline V gene has CDR1 SGHTA and CDR2 FQGNSA. CDR3 length equals 19 residues. CDR3 sequence: CASSYSYGAEAQGSYGYTF.

This chain joins TRBV14 and TRBJ2-1; TCRdb designates TRBD1, a call that cannot be tested without DNA. The germline CDR1 and CDR2 sequences are SGHDN and FVKESK. There are 14 residues in the CDR3. This CDR3 is CASSRGQTYNEQFF.

Its frequency marks this clonotype as medium-sized. This sequence joins TRBV5-4 and TRBJ2-3; TCRdb's D gene call, TRBD2, goes unchecked for lack of DNA. CDR1 is SGHNT, CDR2 YYREEE, per germline (reference sequence). CDR3 length: 14 amino acids. CDR3 sequence: CASSPPMTRDTQYF.

This rearrangement joins TRBV28 to TRBJ2-1; TCRdb designates TRBD1, a call that cannot be tested without DNA. Germline V lookup: CDR1 MDHEN, CDR2 SYDVKM. The CDR3 loop spans 14 amino acids. The CDR3 sequence: CASRRDVQTEEQFF. The variable domain in full, with the rest retrieved from reference TRBV28 and TRBJ2-1, is DVKVTQSSRYLVKRTGEKVFLECVQDMDHENMFWYRQDPGLGLRLIYFSYDVKMKEKGDIPEGYSVSREKKERFSLILESASTNQTSMYLCASRRDVQTEEQFFGPGTRLTVL.

This clonotype is identified as medium-sized from frequency. CDR3 loop: CASSSQGLGTEAFF. V usage is TRBV5-1 and J usage is TRBJ1-1; TCRdb selects TRBD1, and the lack of DNA leaves this call unchecked. Germline loops: CDR1 SGHRS, CDR2 YFSETQ. The CDR3 length is 14 residues.

This clonotype registers medium-sized by frequency. The chain employs TRBV20-1 and TRBJ2-5; absent DNA, TCRdb's TRBD1 call cannot be checked. Germline V lookup: CDR1 DFQATT, CDR2 SNEGSKA (reference sequence). CDR3 size: 12 residues. The CDR3 sequence: CSASNRGETQYF.

Measured by frequency, this clonotype is large. The chain couples TRBV4-3 to TRBJ1-1. This CDR3 has 15 residues. The germline V gene encodes CDR1 LGHNA and CDR2 YSLEER. The CDR3 protein is CASSQDWGKNTEAFF.

Its frequency marks this clonotype as medium-sized (0.01 to 0.1%). The rearrangement joins TRBV28 to TRBJ2-5; absent DNA, TCRdb's TRBD2 call cannot be checked. The CDR3 sequence is 15 residues long. CDR1 is MDHEN and CDR2 is SYDVKM in the germline V gene. This chain's CDR3 is CASSPLGGRGGTQYF. The entire variable domain, with the rest obtained from reference TRBV28 and TRBJ2-5, is as follows: DVKVTQSSRYLVKRTGEKVFLECVQDMDHENMFWYRQDPGLGLRLIYFSYDVKMKEKGDIPEGYSVSREKKERFSLILESASTNQTSMYLCASSPLGGRGGTQYFGPGTRLLVL.

Measured by frequency, this clonotype is large (0.1 to 1%). The gene calls are TRBV29-1 and TRBJ2-5; the D call from TCRdb, TRBD1, cannot be confirmed without DNA. The germline V gene has CDR1 SQVTM and CDR2 ANQGSEA. This CDR3 comprises 12 residues. CDR3 sequence reads: CSGKDREKTQYF.

This clonotype registers large (0.1 to 1%) by frequency. V usage is TRBV12-3 or TRBV12-4 and J usage is TRBJ1-2. This CDR3 spans 14 amino acids. The CDR3 loop reads CASSPSSHNYGYTF.

CDR3 residues: CASTTGGLEQYF. The chain links TRBV2 to TRBJ2-7; TCRdb calls TRBD1, which cannot be checked without DNA. The length of the CDR3 is 12 residues. Germline CDR1 and CDR2: SNHLY and FYNNEI.

According to its frequency, this clonotype is medium-sized (0.01 to 0.1%). V and J are TRBV6-2 or TRBV6-3 and TRBJ1-3. This CDR3 has 19 residues. Germline lookup yields CDR1 MNHEY and CDR2 SVGEGT. CDR3 sequence reads: CASSYSAVIFVGTGNTIYF.

In terms of frequency, this clonotype is large. The chain uses TRBV7-2 and TRBJ2-5; there is no DNA to check the TCRdb D call of TRBD1. The CDR3 totals 14 residues. Per the germline V gene, CDR1 is SGHTA and CDR2 is FQGNSA. The CDR3 spells CASSLNTGLETQYF. Combining the CDR3 with reference TRBV7-2 and TRBJ2-5 gives the whole variable domain GAGVSQSPSNKVTEKGKDVELRCDPISGHTALYWYRQSLGQGLEFLIYFQGNSAPDKSGLPSDRFSAERTGGSVSTLTIQRTQQEDSAVYLCASSLNTGLETQYFGPGTRLLVL.

This chain joins TRBV19 and TRBJ2-2; the D call from TCRdb, TRBD2, cannot be confirmed without DNA. CDR3 length: 16 residues. Germline CDR1 reads LNHDA; CDR2 reads SQIVND (reference sequence). CDR3 sequence reads: CASSIVSGGYAGELFF.

By frequency, this clonotype registers large. V usage is TRBV15 and J usage is TRBJ2-2. The CDR3 loop spans 15 amino acids. Germline values: CDR1 LNHNV, CDR2 YYDKDF (reference sequence). This chain's CDR3 is CATSTWVSNTGELFF. The variable domain in full, completed from reference TRBV15 and TRBJ2-2, reads DAMVIQNPRYQVTQFGKPVTLSCSQTLNHNVMYWYQQKSSQAPKLLFHYYDKDFNNEADTPDNFQSRRPNTSFCFLDIRSPGLGDTAMYLCATSTWVSNTGELFFGEGSRLTVL.

Frequency places this clonotype as medium-sized (0.01 to 0.1%). The chain employs TRBV27 and TRBJ2-7; no DNA is available, so the TRBD1 call from TCRdb remains unchecked. Germline values: CDR1 MNHEY, CDR2 SMNVEV (reference sequence). CDR3 length: 14 residues. The CDR3 loop is CASSLGGVLYEQYF.

By frequency, this clonotype is hyperexpanded (1% or more). The chain couples TRBV12-3 or TRBV12-4 to TRBJ1-2. The CDR3 has 14 residues. This CDR3 is CASSFSAGFGGYTF.

CDR3 loop: CASRRLAGAPGYEQYF. The genes are TRBV5-6 and TRBJ2-7; TCRdb reports TRBD2, a call that lacks DNA to check it against. Germline loops: CDR1 SGHDT, CDR2 YYEEEE. This CDR3 has 16 amino acids.

This chain connects TRBV6-1 to TRBJ1-1; with no DNA, the TCRdb D assignment of TRBD1 cannot be verified. Germline V gives CDR1 MNHNS, CDR2 SASEGT. CDR3 length: 14 residues. CDR3 region: CASTHHGGDTEAFF.

The V and J genes are TRBV5-1 and TRBJ1-1; TCRdb calls TRBD1, which cannot be checked without DNA. Germline V CDR1 and CDR2: SGHRS, YFSETQ. The CDR3 loop spans 13 amino acids. The CDR3 loop is CASSLQGNTEAFF.

According to its frequency, this clonotype is large (0.1 to 1%). The chain joins TRBV28 to TRBJ1-1; the D call of TRBD1 rests on TCRdb alone, since no DNA is present to check it. The CDR3 contains 13 residues. CDR1 and CDR2 (germline): MDHEN, SYDVKM. This CDR3 is CATLDRGQTEAFF.

By frequency, this clonotype registers medium-sized (0.01 to 0.1%). The chain combines TRBV12-3 or TRBV12-4 with TRBJ1-5. CDR3 size: 13 residues. The CDR3 here is CASSFGGDQPQHF.

This clonotype registers large by frequency. This chain uses TRBV10-3 with TRBJ1-3; the D gene TCRdb calls, TRBD1, cannot be checked with no DNA. Germline V gene data show CDR1 as ENHRY and CDR2 as SYGVKD. This CDR3 has 16 amino acids. Here the CDR3 reads CAISESIGGSGNTIYF.

This clonotype shows up as medium-sized by frequency. V is TRBV12-3 or TRBV12-4 and J is TRBJ2-5; TCRdb's D gene call, TRBD1, goes unchecked for lack of DNA. The CDR3 has 14 residues. CDR3 amino acids: CASSYFGGKETQYF.